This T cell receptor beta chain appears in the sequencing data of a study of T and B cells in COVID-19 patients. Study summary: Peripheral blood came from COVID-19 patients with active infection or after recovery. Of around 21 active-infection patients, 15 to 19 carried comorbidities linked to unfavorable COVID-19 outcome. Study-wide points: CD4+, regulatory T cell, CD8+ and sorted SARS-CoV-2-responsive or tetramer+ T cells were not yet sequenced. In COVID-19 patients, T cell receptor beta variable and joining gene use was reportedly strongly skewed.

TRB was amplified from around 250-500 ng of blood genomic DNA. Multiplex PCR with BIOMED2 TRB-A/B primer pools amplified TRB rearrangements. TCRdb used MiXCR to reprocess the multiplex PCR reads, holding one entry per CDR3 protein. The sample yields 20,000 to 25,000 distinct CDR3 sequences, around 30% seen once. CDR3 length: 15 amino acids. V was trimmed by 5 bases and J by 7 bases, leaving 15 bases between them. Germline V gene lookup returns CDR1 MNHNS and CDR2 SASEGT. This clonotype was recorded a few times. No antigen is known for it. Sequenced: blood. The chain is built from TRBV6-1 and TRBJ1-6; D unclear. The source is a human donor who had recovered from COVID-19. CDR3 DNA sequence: TGTGCCAGCAGTTACAGAGAAACAGTCAATTCACCCCTCCACTTT. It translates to CASSYRETVNSPLHF.